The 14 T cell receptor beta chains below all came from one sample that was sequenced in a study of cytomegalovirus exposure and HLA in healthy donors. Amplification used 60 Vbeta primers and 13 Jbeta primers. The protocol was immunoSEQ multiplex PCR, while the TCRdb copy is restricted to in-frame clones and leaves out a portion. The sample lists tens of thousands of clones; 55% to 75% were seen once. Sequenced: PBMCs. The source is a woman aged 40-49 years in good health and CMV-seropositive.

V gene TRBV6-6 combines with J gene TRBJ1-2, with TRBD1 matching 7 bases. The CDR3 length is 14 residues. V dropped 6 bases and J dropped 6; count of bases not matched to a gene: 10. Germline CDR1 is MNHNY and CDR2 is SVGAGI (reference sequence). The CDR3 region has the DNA TGTGCCAGCAGCTACGAAAGGGGGCTGGATGGCTACACCTTC. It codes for CASSYERGLDGYTF.

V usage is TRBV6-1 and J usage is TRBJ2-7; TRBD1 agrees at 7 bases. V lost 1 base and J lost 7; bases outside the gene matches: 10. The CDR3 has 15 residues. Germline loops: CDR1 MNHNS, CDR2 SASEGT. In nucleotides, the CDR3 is TGTGCCAGCAGTGAAGGTAGGACAGGCAGCAGGGAGCAGTACTTC. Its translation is CASSEGRTGSREQYF.

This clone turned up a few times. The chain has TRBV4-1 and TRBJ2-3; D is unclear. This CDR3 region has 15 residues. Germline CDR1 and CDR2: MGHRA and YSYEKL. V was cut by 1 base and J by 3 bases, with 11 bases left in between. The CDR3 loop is CASSQGRGRTDTQYF. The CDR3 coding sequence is TGCGCCAGCAGCCAAGGCCGCGGAAGGACAGATACGCAGTATTTT.

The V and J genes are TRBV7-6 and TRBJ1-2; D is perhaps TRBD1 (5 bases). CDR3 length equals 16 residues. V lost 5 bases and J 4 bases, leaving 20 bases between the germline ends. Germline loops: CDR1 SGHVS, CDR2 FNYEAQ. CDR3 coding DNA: TGTGCCAGCAGCCTAGGTCGTCGCGGGGCTTGCTATGGCTACACCTTC. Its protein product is CASSLGRRGACYGYTF.

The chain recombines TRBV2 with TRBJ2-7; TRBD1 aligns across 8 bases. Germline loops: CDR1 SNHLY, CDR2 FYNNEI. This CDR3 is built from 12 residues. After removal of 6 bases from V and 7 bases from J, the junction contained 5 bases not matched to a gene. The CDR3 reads CASRYTGGEQYF. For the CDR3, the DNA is TGTGCCAGCAGGTACACAGGGGGTGAGCAGTACTTC.

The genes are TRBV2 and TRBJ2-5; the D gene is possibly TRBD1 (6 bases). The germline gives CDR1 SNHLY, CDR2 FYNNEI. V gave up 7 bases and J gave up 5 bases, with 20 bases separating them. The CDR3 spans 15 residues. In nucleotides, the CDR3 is TGTGCCAGCAAACCTCGGGACACCCCAAATGAGACCCAGTACTTC. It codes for CASKPRDTPNETQYF. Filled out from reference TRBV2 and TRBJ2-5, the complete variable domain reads EPEVTQTPSHQVTQMGQEVILRCVPISNHLYFYWYRQILGQKVEFLVSFYNNEISEKSEIFDDQFSVERPDGSNFTLKIRSTKLEDSAMYFCASKPRDTPNETQYFGPGTRLLVL.

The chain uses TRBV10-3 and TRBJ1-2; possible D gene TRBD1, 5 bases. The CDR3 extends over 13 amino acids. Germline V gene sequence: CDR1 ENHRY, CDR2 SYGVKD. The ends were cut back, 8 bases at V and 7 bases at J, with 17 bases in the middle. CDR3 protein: CAIGAAGEGGYTF. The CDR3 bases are TGTGCCATCGGGGCGGCGGGGGAGGGTGGCTACACCTTC.

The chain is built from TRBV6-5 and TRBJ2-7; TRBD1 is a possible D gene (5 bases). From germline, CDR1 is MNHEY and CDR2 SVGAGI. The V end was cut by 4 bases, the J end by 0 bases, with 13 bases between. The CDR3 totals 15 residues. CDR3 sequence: CASSSWTQSSYEQYF. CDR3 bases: TGTGCCAGCAGTTCTTGGACACAGAGCTCCTACGAGCAGTACTTC.

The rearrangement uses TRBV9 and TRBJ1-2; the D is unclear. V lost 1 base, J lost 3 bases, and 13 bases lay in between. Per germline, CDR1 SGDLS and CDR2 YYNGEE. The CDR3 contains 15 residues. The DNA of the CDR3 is TGTGCCAGCAGCGTAACGGCCGACCGGGACTATGGCTACACCTTC. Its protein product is CASSVTADRDYGYTF.

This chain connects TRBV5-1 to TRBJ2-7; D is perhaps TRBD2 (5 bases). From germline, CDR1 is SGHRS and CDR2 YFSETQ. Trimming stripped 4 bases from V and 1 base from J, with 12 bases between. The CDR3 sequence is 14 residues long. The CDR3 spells CASSPEGLSYEQYF. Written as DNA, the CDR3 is TGCGCCAGCAGCCCCGAGGGTCTATCCTACGAGCAGTACTTC.

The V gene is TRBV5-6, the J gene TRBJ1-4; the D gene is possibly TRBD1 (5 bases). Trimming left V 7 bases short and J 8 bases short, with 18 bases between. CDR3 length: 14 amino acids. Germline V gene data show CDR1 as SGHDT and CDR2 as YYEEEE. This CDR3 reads CASGGDGGREKLFF. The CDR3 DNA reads TGTGCCAGCGGCGGGGACGGTGGTAGGGAAAAACTGTTTTTT.

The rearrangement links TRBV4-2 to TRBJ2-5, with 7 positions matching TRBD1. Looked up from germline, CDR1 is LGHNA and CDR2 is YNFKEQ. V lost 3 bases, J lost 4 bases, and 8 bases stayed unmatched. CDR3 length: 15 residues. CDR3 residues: CASSHDTGTAETQYF. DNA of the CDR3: TGTGCCAGCAGCCATGATACCGGGACAGCAGAGACCCAGTACTTC.

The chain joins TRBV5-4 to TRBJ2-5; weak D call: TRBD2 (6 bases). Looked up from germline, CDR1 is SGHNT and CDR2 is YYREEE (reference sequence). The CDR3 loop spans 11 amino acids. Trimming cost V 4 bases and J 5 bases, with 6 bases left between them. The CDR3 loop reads CASSLAETQYF. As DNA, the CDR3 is TGTGCCAGCAGCCTAGCGGAGACCCAGTACTTC.

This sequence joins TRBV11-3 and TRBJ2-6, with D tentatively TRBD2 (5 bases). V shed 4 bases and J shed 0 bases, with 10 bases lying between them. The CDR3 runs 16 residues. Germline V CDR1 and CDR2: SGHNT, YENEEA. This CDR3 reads CASSSGRGSGANVLTF. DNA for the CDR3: TGTGCCAGCAGCTCCGGACGGGGCTCTGGGGCCAACGTCCTGACTTTC.